The 4 T cell receptor beta chains reported below all come from one sample, sequenced in a study of T cell responses to AZD1222 COVID-19 vaccine. Sequencing used immunoSEQ multiplex PCR; TCRdb keeps in-frame clones, though not all of them. This sample yields approximately 84,000 clones, of which around nine tenths are seen a single time; over 2% belongs to the top ten. The specimen was peripheral blood, collected on day 0 of AZD1222 vaccination. These receptor sequences come from an adult in good health.

CDR3 residues: CASHPPDKAYEQYF. The CDR3 DNA is TGTGCCAGCCACCCCCCCGACAAAGCTTACGAGCAGTACTTC. The chain has TRBV2 and TRBJ2-7; no firm D call. Per germline, CDR1 SNHLY and CDR2 FYNNEI. This CDR3 comprises 14 residues. Trimming took off 8 bases at V and 4 bases at J, with 18 bases between the two ends.

V gene TRBV29-1 combines with J gene TRBJ1-3, with a weak D call TRBD1 (6 bases). V was shortened by 6 bases and J by 8 bases, with 20 bases between the two germline ends. Germline V lookup: CDR1 SQVTM, CDR2 ANQGSEA. CDR3 length: 14 residues. CDR3 in DNA: TGCAGCGTCCTCAGGGGTCCAGTGAGCGACACCATATATTTT. Translated, it gives CSVLRGPVSDTIYF.

DNA for the CDR3: TGTGCCAGCAGCCCGACTAGCGGCAACACCGGGGAGCTGTTTTTT. Translation gives CASSPTSGNTGELFF. The chain links TRBV7-9 to TRBJ2-2, with TRBD2 identical over 9 bases. Trimming at V came to 5 bases and at J to 2 bases, leaving 3 bases not matched to a gene. From germline, CDR1 is SEHNR and CDR2 FQNEAQ (reference sequence). The CDR3 is 15 amino acids.

V is TRBV6-6 and J is TRBJ1-1, with D maybe TRBD1 (5 bases). The CDR3 is made up of 14 amino acids. Germline V gene sequence: CDR1 MNHNY, CDR2 SVGAGI (reference sequence). Deletions cut 4 bases from V and 1 base from J, with 10 bases between. The DNA of the CDR3 is TGTGCCAGCAGTTTCCCGACAGAGAACACTGAAGCTTTCTTT. Encoded protein: CASSFPTENTEAFF.